The 18 T cell receptor beta chains listed next were all sequenced from one sample in a study of cytomegalovirus exposure and HLA in healthy donors. The PCR was carried out with 60 Vbeta primers and 13 Jbeta primers. Data came from immunoSEQ multiplex PCR; TCRdb stores just in-frame clones and leaves some out. The sample totals 150,000 or so clones. The sequenced sample was PBMCs. These TCRs come from a woman aged 55-75 years in good health and CMV-seronegative.

The rearrangement uses TRBV5-6 and TRBJ2-1; TRBD1 aligns across 9 bases. V lost 5 bases, J lost 6 bases, and 6 bases stayed unmatched. The germline CDR1 and CDR2 sequences are SGHDT and YYEEEE. This CDR3 is 14 amino acids long. For the CDR3, the DNA is TGTGCCAGCAGGTTTGGGACAGGGATCAATGAGCAGTTCTTC. Translating it yields CASRFGTGINEQFF.

DNA for the CDR3: TGTGCCAGCAGCTCAGGGACAGTCCAAGAGACCCAGTACTTC. This translates into CASSSGTVQETQYF. The V and J genes are TRBV7-3 and TRBJ2-5, with 7 bases that match TRBD1. The CDR3 runs 14 residues. V dropped 4 bases and J dropped 1; count of bases not matched to a gene: 3. Germline loops: CDR1 SGHTA, CDR2 FQGTGA.

V and J are TRBV7-9 and TRBJ2-7; TRBD2 matches 12 bases. V was pared by 1 base and J by 3 bases, with 7 bases of the junction left unmatched. The CDR3 runs 17 residues. The germline V gene encodes CDR1 SEHNR and CDR2 FQNEAQ (reference sequence). The DNA for the CDR3 is TGTGCCAGCAGCTTAGGGACTAGCGGGGATCTAAACTACGAGCAGTACTTC. This codes for CASSLGTSGDLNYEQYF. Full variable domain (rest looked up from reference TRBV7-9 and TRBJ2-7): DTGVSQNPRHKITKRGQNVTFRCDPISEHNRLYWYRQTLGQGPEFLTYFQNEAQLEKSRLLSDRFSAERPKGSFSTLEIQRTEQGDSAMYLCASSLGTSGDLNYEQYFGPGTRLTVT.

The chain is built from TRBV6-4 and TRBJ2-1; 11 bases fit TRBD2. The CDR3 consists of 15 residues. In germline, CDR1 is MRHNA, CDR2 SNTAGT. The trim removed 6 bases at V and 3 bases at J, leaving 4 bases unmatched. The CDR3 protein is CASSALAGGYNEQFF. CDR3 DNA sequence: TGTGCCAGCAGCGCTCTAGCGGGAGGCTACAATGAGCAGTTCTTC.

The chain links TRBV18 to TRBJ2-7; 7 bases agree with TRBD1. Germline trimming cut 3 bases from V and 5 bases from J; bases unmatched to any gene: 10. CDR3 length equals 15 residues. CDR1 is KGHSH and CDR2 is LQKENI in the germline V gene. The CDR3 sequence is CASSPYTTGFNEQYF. In DNA, the CDR3 is TGTGCCAGCTCACCCTACACGACAGGGTTCAACGAGCAGTACTTC.

The rearrangement links TRBV10-3 to TRBJ1-5, with TRBD1 matching 9 bases. This CDR3 is built from 15 residues. Germline V gene lookup returns CDR1 ENHRY and CDR2 SYGVKD. Trimming took 4 bases from V and 3 from J; bases not matched to a gene: 4. In DNA form, the CDR3 reads TGTGCCATCAGTGCGGGACAGGGCGACAATCAGCCCCAGCATTTT. It specifies CAISAGQGDNQPQHF.

The chain has TRBV5-4 and TRBJ2-3, with TRBD2 matching over 7 bases. V shed 4 bases, J shed 4 bases, and the junction held 9 bases outside the gene matches. This CDR3 comprises 15 residues. Germline V gene sequence: CDR1 SGHNT, CDR2 YYREEE (reference sequence). The CDR3 DNA follows: TGTGCCAGCAGCCTAGCAGGAGCGGGGTCAGATACGCAGTATTTT. Translation gives CASSLAGAGSDTQYF.

The rearrangement links TRBV4-3 to TRBJ1-2; no firm D call. There are 14 residues in the CDR3. Germline V gene sequence: CDR1 LGHNA, CDR2 YSLEER. Between the trimmed V and J ends, which lost 0 bases and 1 base, there was a span of 6 bases. The CDR3 coding sequence is TGCGCCAGCAGCCAAGATCAGTTTAACTATGGCTACACCTTC. Its translation is CASSQDQFNYGYTF.

The chain combines TRBV9 with TRBJ1-1, with D tentatively TRBD1 (5 bases). Per the germline V gene, CDR1 is SGDLS and CDR2 is YYNGEE. CDR3 length: 15 residues. V lost 0 bases to trimming and J lost 2 bases, with 11 bases between them. The CDR3 DNA is TGTGCCAGCAGCGTAGCCGGGGGTACCAACACTGAAGCTTTCTTT. Its protein product is CASSVAGGTNTEAFF.

V is TRBV7-6 and J is TRBJ2-5, with 11 bases identical to TRBD2. With V trimmed by 4 bases and J by 2 bases, 3 bases remained unmatched. The CDR3 spans 15 residues. The V gene's germline CDR1 is SGHVS and CDR2 FNYEAQ. CDR3 sequence: CASSSPSGGQETQYF. The CDR3 DNA sequence: TGTGCCAGCAGCTCCCCTAGCGGGGGGCAAGAGACCCAGTACTTC.

The rearrangement links TRBV6-6 to TRBJ1-1; TRBD1 aligns across 10 bases. The CDR3 runs to 16 residues. Germline V CDR1 and CDR2: MNHNY, SVGAGI (reference sequence). J was trimmed by 1 base and V by 4 bases; bases with no gene match: 6. The CDR3 region is CASSLRQGARNTEAFF. The CDR3 nucleotides are TGTGCCAGCAGTTTGAGACAGGGGGCACGGAACACTGAAGCTTTCTTT.

The chain carries TRBV9 and TRBJ2-1, with TRBD2 identical over 9 bases. Looked up from germline, CDR1 is SGDLS and CDR2 is YYNGEE. This CDR3 has 16 residues. Trimming cost V 2 bases and J 7 bases; bases outside gene matches: 10. The CDR3 nucleotides are TGTGCCAGCAGCGTTGGTCGAGCGGGGGGTAGTAATGAGCAGTTCTTC. Protein sequence: CASSVGRAGGSNEQFF.

The chain combines TRBV4-1 with TRBJ2-7, with TRBD1 identical over 7 bases. V shed 1 base, J shed 3 bases, and the junction held 9 bases outside the gene matches. The germline gives CDR1 MGHRA, CDR2 YSYEKL. This CDR3 is built from 16 residues. This CDR3 reads CASSQVPTGLGYEQYF. The CDR3 DNA is TGCGCCAGCAGCCAAGTCCCGACAGGGCTAGGCTACGAGCAGTACTTC.

The chain carries TRBV5-1 and TRBJ2-7; TRBD1 matches at 12 bases. CDR3 length: 14 amino acids. CDR1 is SGHRS, CDR2 YFSETQ, per germline. With V trimmed by 4 bases and J by 6 bases, 5 bases remained unmatched. The CDR3 reads CASSAGQGAGEQYF. CDR3 sequence (DNA): TGCGCCAGCAGCGCGGGACAGGGGGCCGGCGAGCAGTACTTC.

J is TRBJ2-1 and V is TRBV7-2; D is perhaps TRBD1 (5 bases). Trimming took off 8 bases at V and 3 bases at J, with 17 bases between the two ends. The CDR3 is 15 residues long. CDR1 and CDR2 from the germline V gene are SGHTA and FQGNSA. The CDR3 loop reads CASHKGYQIYNEQFF. CDR3 DNA sequence: TGTGCCAGCCATAAGGGGTACCAGATCTACAATGAGCAGTTCTTC.

The chain is built from TRBV10-3 and TRBJ1-1; 7 positions match TRBD1. Germline lookup yields CDR1 ENHRY and CDR2 SYGVKD. J was trimmed by 5 bases and V by 2 bases; bases with no gene match: 2. The CDR3 extends over 13 amino acids. The CDR3 sequence: CAISEAGGTEAFF. The CDR3 DNA follows: TGTGCCATCAGTGAGGCAGGGGGTACTGAAGCTTTCTTT.

V is TRBV5-1 and J is TRBJ1-2; 7 bases are shared with TRBD1. The trim removed 2 bases at V and 4 bases at J, leaving 5 bases unmatched. The germline V gene encodes CDR1 SGHRS and CDR2 YFSETQ. The CDR3 is 14 residues long. CDR3 protein: CASSLGGQIYGYTF. The DNA for the CDR3 is TGCGCCAGCAGCTTAGGGGGACAGATCTATGGCTACACCTTC.

V gene TRBV5-4 combines with J gene TRBJ1-3; no firm D call. The V end lost 0 bases, the J end lost 0 bases, and 4 bases lay between the germline ends. CDR1 and CDR2 (germline): SGHNT, YYREEE (reference sequence). The CDR3 is 14 residues long. The CDR3 protein is CASSLDISGNTIYF. Written as DNA, the CDR3 is TGTGCCAGCAGCTTGGACATCTCTGGAAACACCATATATTTT. The full variable domain, in which reference TRBV5-4 and TRBJ1-3 provide the parts outside the CDR3, is ETGVTQSPTHLIKTRGQQVTLRCSSQSGHNTVSWYQQALGQGPQFIFQYYREEENGRGNFPPRFSGLQFPNYSSELNVNALELDDSALYLCASSLDISGNTIYFGEGSWLTVV.